The 17 T cell receptor beta chains listed next were all sequenced from one sample in a study of T cells after yellow fever vaccination. TCRdb called the 5' RACE reads again in MiXCR, with one record for every CDR3 protein. The profile shows around 330,000 distinct CDR3 sequences, about 3.5% of them singletons. Source: PBMCs, taken on the day of the yellow fever booster vaccination. These receptors came from a young man who received the YFV17D yellow fever vaccine.

This clonotype was detected a few times. The V and J genes are TRBV20-1 and TRBJ2-1; D may be TRBD2 (5 bases). The CDR3 loop spans 13 amino acids. V lost 5 bases and J 7 bases, leaving 15 bases between the germline ends. The V gene's germline CDR1 is DFQATT and CDR2 SNEGSKA (reference sequence). This chain's CDR3 is CSALRELVNEQFF. The CDR3 DNA is TGCAGTGCTCTCCGTGAACTAGTTAATGAGCAGTTCTTC.

There are many counts of this clonotype. This rearrangement joins TRBV20-1 to TRBJ1-4; D perhaps matches TRBD1 (5 bases). There are 15 residues in the CDR3. CDR1 and CDR2 from the germline V gene are DFQATT and SNEGSKA (reference sequence). V was pared by 5 bases and J by 0 bases, with 13 bases between. CDR3 DNA: TGCAGTGCTCAAGAGGGGACGGCAACTAATGAAAAACTGTTTTTT. Protein product: CSAQEGTATNEKLFF.

This clonotype was seen repeatedly, ten times or more. The chain carries TRBV12-3 or TRBV12-4 and TRBJ2-3; the match to TRBD2 covers 10 bases. The ends lost 5 bases at V and 7 bases at J; junction bases unmatched: 9. The CDR3 has 15 residues. The CDR3 here is CASSRIAGGANTQYF. DNA of the CDR3: TGTGCCAGCAGTCGGATAGCGGGGGGAGCGAATACGCAGTATTTT.

The V gene is TRBV12-3 or TRBV12-4, the J gene TRBJ1-2; unclear D gene. This CDR3 has 13 amino acids. Trimming removed 5 bases at V and 8 bases at J, with 15 bases between. The CDR3 DNA reads as TGTGCCAGCAGTCCCCTAGGCTTGCGGGGCTACACCTTC. The encoded protein is CASSPLGLRGYTF.

This clonotype was observed a handful of times. V gene TRBV20-1 combines with J gene TRBJ1-5; perhaps TRBD1 as D (5 bases). V was shortened by 3 bases and J by 6 bases, with 12 bases between the two germline ends. The V gene's germline CDR1 is DFQATT and CDR2 SNEGSKA (reference sequence). The CDR3 extends over 13 amino acids. In nucleotides, the CDR3 is TGCAGTGCTAGGTTAGGGGTTCTTCAGCCCCAGCATTTT. This encodes CSARLGVLQPQHF.

This clonotype was detected many times. V and J are TRBV20-1 and TRBJ2-3; unclear D gene. V lost 1 base to trimming and J lost 6 bases, with 11 bases between them. Per the germline V gene, CDR1 is DFQATT and CDR2 is SNEGSKA (reference sequence). The CDR3 totals 13 residues. The CDR3 nucleotides are TGCAGTGCTAGAGGTCCTCTCTCGGATACGCAGTATTTT. This sequence encodes CSARGPLSDTQYF.

This clonotype showed up many times. V gene TRBV11-2 combines with J gene TRBJ2-7; TRBD1 aligns across 10 bases. This CDR3 contains 17 residues. Germline assignment: CDR1 SGHAT and CDR2 FQNNGV. The J segment lost 0 bases and the V segment lost 3 bases, leaving 8 bases of the junction unmatched. CDR3 residues: CASSFSSTGGLSYEQYF. DNA for the CDR3: TGTGCCAGCAGCTTCAGCTCGACAGGGGGCCTCTCCTACGAGCAGTACTTC.

This clonotype was observed at least ten times. The chain carries TRBV7-2 and TRBJ2-7; D ambiguous. This CDR3 spans 16 amino acids. The V and J ends lost 1 base and 0 bases respectively, with 13 bases between them. Germline V lookup: CDR1 SGHTA, CDR2 FQGNSA. The CDR3 reads CASSLVGPPSSYEQYV. CDR3 bases: TGTGCCAGCAGCTTAGTCGGTCCCCCGAGCTCCTACGAGCAGTACGTC.

This clonotype showed up just a few times. The rearrangement links TRBV4-2 to TRBJ2-3; 13 nucleotides agree with TRBD2. Germline loops: CDR1 LGHNA, CDR2 YNFKEQ. This CDR3 is 18 amino acids long. V was clipped by 1 base and J by 6 bases; unmatched bases: 10. CDR3 nucleotide sequence: TGTGCCAGCAGCCAAGTACTAGCGGGGGGGACGGCGTTGGATACGCAGTATTTT. Translating it yields CASSQVLAGGTALDTQYF.

This clonotype has more than one count but fewer than ten. The chain combines TRBV4-1 with TRBJ1-2; 12 nucleotides align to TRBD1. Per the germline V gene, CDR1 is MGHRA and CDR2 is YSYEKL. Germline trimming cut 2 bases from V and 8 bases from J; bases unmatched to any gene: 9. The CDR3 contains 16 residues. The CDR3 region is CASSQQGTGGQGGYTF. The CDR3 DNA reads as TGCGCCAGCAGCCAACAAGGGACAGGGGGCCAAGGAGGCTACACCTTC.

In this sample, this clonotype turned up many times. V is TRBV6-5 and J is TRBJ2-2, with unresolved D. V shed 0 bases and J shed 6 bases, with 8 bases lying between them. From germline, CDR1 is MNHEY and CDR2 SVGAGI. This CDR3 has 14 residues. The CDR3 region is CASSYSPKAGELFF. DNA of the CDR3: TGTGCCAGCAGTTACTCCCCGAAGGCCGGGGAGCTGTTTTTT.

This clonotype was observed a few times. The chain combines TRBV12-3 or TRBV12-4 with TRBJ1-2; 9 bases align to TRBD1. V trimming: 5 bases; J trimming: 4 bases; junction bases outside the gene matches: 2. This CDR3 is 13 amino acids long. This chain's CDR3 is CASSTGGIYGYTF. CDR3 nucleotides: TGTGCCAGCAGTACAGGGGGCATCTATGGCTACACCTTC.

This clonotype showed up many times. V and J are TRBV6-6 and TRBJ2-2; D is unclear. Trimming cost V 0 bases and J 1 base, with 27 bases left between them. The CDR3 is 22 residues long. From germline, CDR1 is MNHNY and CDR2 SVGAGI (reference sequence). The CDR3 sequence is CASSYSLNPTSKTRGNTGELFF. DNA for the CDR3: TGTGCCAGCAGTTACTCGTTGAATCCCACAAGTAAGACTCGCGGGAACACCGGGGAGCTGTTTTTT.

The gene calls are TRBV20-1 and TRBJ1-2; 8 bases are a match to TRBD1. The ends lost 4 bases at V and 5 bases at J; junction bases unmatched: 6. The V gene's germline CDR1 is DFQATT and CDR2 SNEGSKA (reference sequence). The CDR3 covers 13 residues. The CDR3 reads CSATATGEYGYTF. CDR3 nucleotide sequence: TGCAGTGCTACCGCGACAGGGGAATATGGCTACACCTTC.

Many counts were recorded for this clonotype. J is TRBJ1-4 and V is TRBV27; D gene uncertain. Germline assignment: CDR1 MNHEY and CDR2 SMNVEV (reference sequence). CDR3 size: 14 residues. Trimming left V 6 bases short and J 4 bases short, with 12 bases between. CDR3 sequence reads: CASSARRRNEKLFF. The CDR3 DNA reads as TGTGCCAGCAGCGCGAGACGGCGTAATGAAAAACTGTTTTTT.

This clonotype has ten or more counts. The chain links TRBV15 to TRBJ1-2; the D is unclear. Germline V gives CDR1 LNHNV, CDR2 YYDKDF (reference sequence). V was pared by 0 bases and J by 2 bases, with 7 bases between. This CDR3 region has 14 residues. CDR3 DNA sequence: TGTGCCACCAGCAGAGATCTGGAGAACTATGGCTACACCTTC. Translation: CATSRDLENYGYTF.

A few counts support this clonotype. The J gene is TRBJ2-3, the V gene TRBV29-1; 9 positions match TRBD2. From germline, CDR1 is SQVTM and CDR2 ANQGSEA. V dropped 2 bases and J dropped 0; count of bases not matched to a gene: 3. The CDR3 contains 15 residues. CDR3 bases: TGCAGCGTTGAAAGGGCGGGGGGGAGCACAGATACGCAGTATTTT. Its translation is CSVERAGGSTDTQYF.